Sequencing of this T cell receptor (beta chain) was carried out in a study of blood T cell repertoires in COVID-19. In the study overall: Donors in the United States, Italy and Spain gave samples during acute or convalescent COVID-19.

CDR3 size: 15 residues. V gave up 4 bases and J gave up 4 bases; unmatched junction bases: 5. The germline CDR1 and CDR2 sequences are SGHRS and YFSETQ. Some clones are missing from TCRdb's copy, which holds only in-frame ones; the method was immunoSEQ multiplex PCR. Of approximately 240,000 clones detected, roughly 81% appear once; the ten largest clones hold around 3%. About this clone: This sample also contains other DNA sequences that code for the same CDR3.

V is TRBV5-1 and J is TRBJ2-6, with 7 bases lining up with TRBD1. Specimen: peripheral blood. This clonotype originated in a man between 45 and 60 years old who had recovered from COVID-19. The CDR3 region has the DNA TGCGCCAGCAGCCGAACAGGGGAAGGGGCCAACGTCCTGACTTTC. Translation gives CASSRTGEGANVLTF.